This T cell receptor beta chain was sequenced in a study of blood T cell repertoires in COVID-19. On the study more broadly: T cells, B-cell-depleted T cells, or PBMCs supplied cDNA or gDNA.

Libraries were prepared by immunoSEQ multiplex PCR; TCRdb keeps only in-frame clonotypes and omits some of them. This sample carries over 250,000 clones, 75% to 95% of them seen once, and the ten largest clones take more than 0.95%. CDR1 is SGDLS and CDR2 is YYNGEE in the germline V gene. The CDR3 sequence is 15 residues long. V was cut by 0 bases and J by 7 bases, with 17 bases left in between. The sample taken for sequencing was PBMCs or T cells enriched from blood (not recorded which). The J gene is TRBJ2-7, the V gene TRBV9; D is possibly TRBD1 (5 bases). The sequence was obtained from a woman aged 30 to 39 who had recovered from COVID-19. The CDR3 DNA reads TGTGCCAGCAGCGTAGAGACAGTTCGTGTAGGGGAGCAGTACTTC. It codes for CASSVETVRVGEQYF.